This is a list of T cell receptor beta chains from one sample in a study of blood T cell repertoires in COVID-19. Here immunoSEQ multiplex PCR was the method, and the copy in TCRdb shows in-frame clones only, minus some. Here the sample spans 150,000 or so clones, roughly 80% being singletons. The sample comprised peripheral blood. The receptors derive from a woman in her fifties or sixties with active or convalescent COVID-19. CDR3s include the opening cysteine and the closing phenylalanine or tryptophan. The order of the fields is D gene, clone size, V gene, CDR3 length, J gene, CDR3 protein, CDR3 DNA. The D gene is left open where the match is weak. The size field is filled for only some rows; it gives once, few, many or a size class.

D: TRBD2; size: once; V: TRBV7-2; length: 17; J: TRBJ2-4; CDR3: CASSTAGGLRAKNIQYF; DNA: TGTGCCAGCAGCACAGCGGGGGGACTCAGAGCCAAAAACATTCAGTACTTC
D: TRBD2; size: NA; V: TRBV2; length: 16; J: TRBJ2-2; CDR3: CASSERGRADTGELFF; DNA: TGTGCCAGCAGTGAACGCGGGAGGGCCGACACCGGGGAGCTGTTTTTT
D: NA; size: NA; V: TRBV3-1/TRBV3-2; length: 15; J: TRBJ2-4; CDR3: CASSQEATIKNIQYF; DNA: TGTGCCAGCAGCCAAGAGGCGACTATCAAAAACATTCAGTACTTC
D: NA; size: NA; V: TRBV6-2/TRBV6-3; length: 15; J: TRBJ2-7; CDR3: CASSEGGREQDEQYF; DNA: TGTGCCAGCAGCGAGGGGGGGCGGGAGCAGGATGAGCAGTACTTC
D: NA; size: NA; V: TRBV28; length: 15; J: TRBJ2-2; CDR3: CASIEADANTGELFF; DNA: TGTGCCAGCATTGAGGCCGATGCGAACACCGGGGAGCTGTTTTTT
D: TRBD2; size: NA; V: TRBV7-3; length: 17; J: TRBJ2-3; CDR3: CASSLYPPTSGTDTQYF; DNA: TGTGCCAGCAGCTTATATCCCCCGACTAGCGGCACAGATACGCAGTATTTT
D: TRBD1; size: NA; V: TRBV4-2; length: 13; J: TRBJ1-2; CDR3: CASSQARGNGYTF; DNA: TGTGCCAGCAGCCAAGCCAGGGGGAATGGCTACACCTTC
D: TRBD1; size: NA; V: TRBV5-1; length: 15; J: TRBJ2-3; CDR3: CASSLQGANTDTQYF; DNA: TGCGCCAGCAGCTTGCAGGGGGCCAACACAGATACGCAGTATTTT
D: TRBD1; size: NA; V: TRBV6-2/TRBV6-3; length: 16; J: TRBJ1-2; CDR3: CASSYFGQGVNYGYTF; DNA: TGTGCCAGCAGTTACTTCGGGCAGGGGGTTAACTATGGCTACACCTTC
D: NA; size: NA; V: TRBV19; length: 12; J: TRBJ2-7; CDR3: CASSLRGYEQYF; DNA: TGTGCCAGTAGTTTGCGGGGCTACGAGCAGTACTTC
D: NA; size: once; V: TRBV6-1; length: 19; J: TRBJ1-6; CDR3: CASREPQVGGSRSNSPLHF; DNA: TGTGCCAGCAGGGAACCACAGGTCGGGGGATCCCGATCTAATTCACCCCTCCACTTT
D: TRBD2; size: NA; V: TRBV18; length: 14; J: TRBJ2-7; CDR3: CASSLSGGFGEQYF; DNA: TGTGCCAGCTCTCTTAGCGGGGGGTTTGGCGAGCAGTACTTC
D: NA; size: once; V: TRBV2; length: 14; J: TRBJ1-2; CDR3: CASSEARTVYGYTF; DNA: TGTGCCAGCAGTGAAGCGCGTACAGTCTATGGCTACACCTTC
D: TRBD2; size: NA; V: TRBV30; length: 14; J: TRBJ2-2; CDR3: CACPAGGATGELFF; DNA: TGTGCCTGTCCCGCGGGAGGGGCCACCGGGGAGCTGTTTTTT
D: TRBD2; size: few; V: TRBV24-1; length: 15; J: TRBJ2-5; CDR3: CATSETTSGEETQYF; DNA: TGTGCCACCAGTGAAACGACTAGCGGAGAAGAGACCCAGTACTTC
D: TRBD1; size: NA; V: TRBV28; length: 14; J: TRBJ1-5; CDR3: CASITTGARQPQHF; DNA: TGTGCCAGCATCACTACAGGGGCCCGCCAGCCCCAGCATTTT
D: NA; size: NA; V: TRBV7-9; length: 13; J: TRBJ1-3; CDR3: CASSLVFGNTIYF; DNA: TGTGCCAGCAGCTTAGTATTCGGAAACACCATATATTTT
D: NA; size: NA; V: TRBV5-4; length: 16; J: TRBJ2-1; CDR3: CASSFRAGGKYNEQFF; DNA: TGTGCCAGCAGCTTCCGTGCAGGGGGGAAATACAATGAGCAGTTCTTC
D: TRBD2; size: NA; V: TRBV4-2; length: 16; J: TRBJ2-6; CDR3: CASQIAGTSGANVLTF; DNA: TGTGCCAGCCAGATAGCGGGGACCTCTGGGGCCAACGTCCTGACTTTC
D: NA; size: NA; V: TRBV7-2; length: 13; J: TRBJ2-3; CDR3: CASSWGLKETQYF; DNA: TGTGCCAGCAGCTGGGGCCTCAAAGAGACGCAGTATTTT
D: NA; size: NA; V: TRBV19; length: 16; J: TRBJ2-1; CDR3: CASSRLLGSSYNEQFF; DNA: TGTGCCAGTAGCCGACTACTTGGGAGCTCCTACAATGAGCAGTTCTTC
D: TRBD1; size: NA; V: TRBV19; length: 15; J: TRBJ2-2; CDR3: CAGSAGTGNTGELFF; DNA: TGTGCCGGGTCCGCCGGGACAGGAAACACCGGGGAGCTGTTTTTT
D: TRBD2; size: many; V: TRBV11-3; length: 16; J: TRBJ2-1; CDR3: CASSPGGGDSYNEQFF; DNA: TGTGCCAGCAGCCCAGGCGGGGGAGACTCCTACAATGAGCAGTTCTTC
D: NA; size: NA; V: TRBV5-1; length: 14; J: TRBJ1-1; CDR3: CASSLGLTNTEAFF; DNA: TGCGCCAGCAGCTTGGGACTTACGAACACTGAAGCTTTCTTT
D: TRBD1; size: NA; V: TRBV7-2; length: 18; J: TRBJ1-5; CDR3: CASSLGTGGGLGNQPQHF; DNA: TGTGCCAGCAGCTTAGGGACAGGGGGCGGGTTAGGCAATCAGCCCCAGCATTTT
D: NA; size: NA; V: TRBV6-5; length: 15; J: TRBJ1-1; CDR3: CASSQRQALNTEAFF; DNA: TGTGCCAGCAGCCAAAGACAGGCTTTGAACACTGAAGCTTTCTTT
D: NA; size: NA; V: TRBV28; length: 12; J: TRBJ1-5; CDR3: CASSLSGKSQHF; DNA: TGTGCCAGCAGTTTAAGCGGGAAGTCCCAGCATTTT
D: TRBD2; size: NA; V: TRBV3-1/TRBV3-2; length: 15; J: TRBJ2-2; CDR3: CASSLRLAGTGELFF; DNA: TGTGCCAGCAGCCTACGACTAGCGGGCACCGGGGAGCTGTTTTTT
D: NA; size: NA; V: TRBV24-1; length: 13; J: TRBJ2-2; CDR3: CATRQGGTGELFF; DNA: TGTGCCACGAGGCAGGGAGGCACCGGGGAGCTGTTTTTT
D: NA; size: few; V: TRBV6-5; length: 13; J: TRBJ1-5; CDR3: CASRRGVGQPQHF; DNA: TGTGCCAGCCGCCGGGGGGTTGGTCAGCCCCAGCATTTT
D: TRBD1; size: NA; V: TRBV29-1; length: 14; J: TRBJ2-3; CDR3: CSVGQGVSTDTQYF; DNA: TGCAGCGTTGGTCAGGGGGTTTCCACAGATACGCAGTATTTT
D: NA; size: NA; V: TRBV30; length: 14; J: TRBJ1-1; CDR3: CAWRGGEQNTEAFF; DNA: TGTGCCTGGAGGGGGGGGGAGCAGAACACTGAAGCTTTCTTT
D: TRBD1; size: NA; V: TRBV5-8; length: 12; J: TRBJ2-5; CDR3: CASDRARGTQYF; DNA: TGTGCCAGTGACAGGGCCCGAGGGACCCAGTACTTC
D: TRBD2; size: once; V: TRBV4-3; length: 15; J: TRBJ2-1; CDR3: CASSPRLAVNNEQFF; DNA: TGCGCCAGCAGTCCAAGACTAGCGGTGAACAATGAGCAGTTCTTC
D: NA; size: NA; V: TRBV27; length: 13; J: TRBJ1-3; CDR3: CASSLHSGNTIYF; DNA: TGTGCCAGCAGTTTACACTCTGGAAACACCATATATTTT
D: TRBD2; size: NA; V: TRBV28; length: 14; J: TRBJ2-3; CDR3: CASRGRGRTDTQYF; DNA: TGTGCCAGCAGGGGGAGGGGTCGCACAGATACGCAGTATTTT
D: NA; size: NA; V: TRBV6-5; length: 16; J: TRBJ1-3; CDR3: CASSYDRPFAGNTIYF; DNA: TGTGCCAGCAGTTACGACAGGCCTTTTGCTGGAAACACCATATATTTT
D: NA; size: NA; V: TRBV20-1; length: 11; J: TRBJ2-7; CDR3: CSARRFDEQYF; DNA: TGCAGTGCTAGGCGCTTCGACGAGCAGTACTTC
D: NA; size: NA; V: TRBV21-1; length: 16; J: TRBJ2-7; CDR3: CASSSGGPFLTYEQYF; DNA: TGTGCCAGCAGCAGCGGGGGACCCTTCCTAACCTACGAGCAGTACTTC
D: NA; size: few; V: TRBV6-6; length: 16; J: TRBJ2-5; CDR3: CASRSLRGGPGETQYF; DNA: TGTGCCAGCAGGAGCCTTCGCGGGGGCCCCGGGGAGACCCAGTACTTC
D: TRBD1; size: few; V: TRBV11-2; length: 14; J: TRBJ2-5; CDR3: CASSLDRTGETQYF; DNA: TGTGCCAGCAGCTTAGATAGGACAGGGGAGACCCAGTACTTC
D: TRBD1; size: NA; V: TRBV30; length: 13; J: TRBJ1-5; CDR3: CAWSPQGAKPQHF; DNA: TGTGCCTGGAGTCCCCAGGGGGCGAAGCCCCAGCATTTT
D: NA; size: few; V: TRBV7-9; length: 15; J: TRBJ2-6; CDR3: CASSRQGQGANVLTF; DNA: TGTGCCAGCAGCCGCCAGGGGCAGGGGGCCAACGTCCTGACTTTC
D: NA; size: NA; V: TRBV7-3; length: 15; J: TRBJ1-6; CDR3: CASSLAAGAGSPLHF; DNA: TGTGCCAGCAGCTTAGCGGCGGGGGCTGGTTCACCCCTCCACTTT
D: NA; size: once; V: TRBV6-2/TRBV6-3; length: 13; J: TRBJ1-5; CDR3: CASSLRSNQPQHF; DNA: TGTGCCAGCAGTTTGCGTAGCAATCAGCCCCAGCATTTT
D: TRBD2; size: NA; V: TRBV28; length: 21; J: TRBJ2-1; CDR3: CASSSGTSGRARRNPVHEQFF; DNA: TGTGCCAGCAGTTCTGGGACTAGCGGGAGGGCCAGGAGAAACCCTGTACATGAGCAGTTCTTC
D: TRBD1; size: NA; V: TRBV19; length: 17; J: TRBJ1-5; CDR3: CASSPGQSEESNQPQHF; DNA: TGTGCCAGTAGTCCGGGACAGAGCGAGGAAAGCAATCAGCCCCAGCATTTT
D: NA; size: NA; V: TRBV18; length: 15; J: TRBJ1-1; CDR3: CASSPSGASPGGAFF; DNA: TGTGCCAGCTCACCCTCAGGGGCATCTCCGGGTGGAGCTTTCTTT
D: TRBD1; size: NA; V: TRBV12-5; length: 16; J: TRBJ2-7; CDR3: CASGLVLGQGIYEQYF; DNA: TGTGCTAGTGGTTTGGTACTGGGACAGGGGATCTACGAGCAGTACTTC
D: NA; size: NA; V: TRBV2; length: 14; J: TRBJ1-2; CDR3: CASSGDITPRGYTF; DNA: TGTGCCAGCAGTGGGGACATCACCCCGCGAGGCTACACCTTC
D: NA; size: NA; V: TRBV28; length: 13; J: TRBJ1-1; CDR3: CASSFNGNTEAFF; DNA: TGTGCCAGCAGTTTCAACGGGAACACTGAAGCTTTCTTT
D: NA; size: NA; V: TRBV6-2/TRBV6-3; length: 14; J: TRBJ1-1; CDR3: CASSRQGTNTEAFF; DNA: TGTGCCAGCAGCCGCCAGGGGACGAACACTGAAGCCTTCTTT